This T cell receptor beta chain is drawn from a study of blood T cell repertoires in COVID-19 (dated by TCRdb to about 2020). In the study overall: The collaborator samples originated in the United States, Italy and Spain and spanned the acute and convalescent phases of COVID-19. HLA class I and class II types, where available, came from metadata supplied by the sample provider rather than from assay-based typing. Samples came from the ongoing ImmuneRACE study (first 160 participants) plus 1,254 subjects from 6 global collaborators. The material from the prospective study consisted of cDNA or gDNA derived from T cells, B-cell-depleted T cells, or PBMCs. Sample metadata almost always included a de-identified subject ID, COVID-19 status, age in years and sex. Deeply sampled blood TCRbeta repertoires from subjects exposed to, actively infected with, or recovered from COVID-19 were included in the dataset. The repertoires were made available in a free public database intended to serve as a resource for research on the immune response to SARS-CoV-2. General study outcomes and caveats: The quantity of clinical and demographic metadata differed by source and by participant and was supplied without curation.

Enrolling through a virtual design, the prospective study's participants ranged in age from about 18 to 89 years and lived across around 25 United States geographic areas. Cohort assignment in the prospective study relied on participant-reported clinical history from a screening survey and a study questionnaire. Recovered participants in ImmuneRACE Cohort 3 were defined by two consecutive negative NP/OP PCR tests, clearance by a healthcare professional, or resolution of symptoms. Mobile phlebotomists in the prospective study collected whole blood, serum and a nasopharyngeal or oropharyngeal swab from every participant. Participants in the prospective study had the option to provide additional blood draws and questionnaires over an approximately 2-month period. Prospective study blood samples were shipped either frozen or at room temperature before DNA extraction. As to this clone: Its antigen remains unidentified. The record has no base qualities; no much larger clone is one base away.

The immunoSEQ Assay, a bias-controlled multiplex PCR, was used to amplify TCRbeta CDR3 regions from genomic DNA. The study's processing was this. The number of nucleated cells in each sample was estimated from the amplification of reference gene primers within the assay. Sequence reads were collapsed and filtered to measure the absolute abundance of every unique TCRbeta CDR3 rearrangement. For each sample, productive Simpson clonality was calculated as the square root of Simpson's diversity index across productive rearrangements. In its TCRdb copy, this immuneACCESS table keeps in-frame sequences only and misses some clones. Where compared with another copy, unresolved V genes explain less than half of these, and the others have no known cause. From that table come the V and J calls and clone size; the DNA was used to work out D and trimming. Recorded for this sample are 450,000 to 500,000 clones; more than 85% of them occurred a single time. Roughly 8.5% of the sample rests with the top ten.

CDR3 length: 14 amino acids, cysteine to phenylalanine. The only DNA kept is the CDR3, 42 bases in frame from the first base. Trimmed from V: 4 bases; trimmed from J: 1 base; junction bases lacking a gene match: 3. The germline V gene supplies CDR1 MGHRA and CDR2 YSYEKL. Sequencing was carried out using PBMCs or T cells enriched from blood (not recorded which). The sequence was obtained from a woman aged 55-69 years who had recovered from COVID-19. The chain is made from TRBV4-1 and TRBJ1-1, with TRBD1 matching 7 junction bases. The bases read TGCGCCAGCAGCCTGGGACAGACGAACACTGAAGCTTTCTTT. Its protein product is CASSLGQTNTEAFF.